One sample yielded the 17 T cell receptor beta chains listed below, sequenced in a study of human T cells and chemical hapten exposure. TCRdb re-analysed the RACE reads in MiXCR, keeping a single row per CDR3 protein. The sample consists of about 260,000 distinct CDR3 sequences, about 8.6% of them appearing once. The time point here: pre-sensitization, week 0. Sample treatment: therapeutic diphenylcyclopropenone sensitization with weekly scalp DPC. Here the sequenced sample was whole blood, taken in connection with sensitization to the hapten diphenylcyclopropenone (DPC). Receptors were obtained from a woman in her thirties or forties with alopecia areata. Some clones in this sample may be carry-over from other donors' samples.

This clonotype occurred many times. The CDR3 coding sequence is TGTGCCAGCAGTTCTGGACAGGGCTACGAGCAGTACTTC. It yields the protein CASSSGQGYEQYF. The V gene is TRBV28, the J gene TRBJ2-7; 8 nucleotides match TRBD1. With V trimmed by 4 bases and J by 3 bases, 2 bases remained unmatched. This CDR3 region has 13 residues. Germline values: CDR1 MDHEN, CDR2 SYDVKM.

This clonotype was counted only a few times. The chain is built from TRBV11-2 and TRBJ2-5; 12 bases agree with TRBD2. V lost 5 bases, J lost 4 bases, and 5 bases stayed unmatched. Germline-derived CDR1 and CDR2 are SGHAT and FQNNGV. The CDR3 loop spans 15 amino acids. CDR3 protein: CASSARLAGAETQYF. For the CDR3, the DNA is TGTGCCAGCAGCGCACGACTAGCGGGAGCAGAGACCCAGTACTTC.

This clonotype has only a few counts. The CDR3 nucleotides read TGCGCCAGCAGCTTGGGTGCCAGCGTGAACACTGAAGCTTTCTTT. This sequence encodes CASSLGASVNTEAFF. J is TRBJ1-1 and V is TRBV5-1; no clear D. This CDR3 contains 15 residues. CDR1 is SGHRS and CDR2 is YFSETQ in the germline V gene. The V and J ends lost 0 bases and 0 bases respectively, with 9 bases between them.

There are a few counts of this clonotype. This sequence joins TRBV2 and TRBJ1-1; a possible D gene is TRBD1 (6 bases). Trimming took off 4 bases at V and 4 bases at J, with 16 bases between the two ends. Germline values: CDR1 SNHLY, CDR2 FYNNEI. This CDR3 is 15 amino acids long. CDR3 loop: CASSGKMGAPTEAFF. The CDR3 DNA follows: TGTGCCAGCAGTGGAAAGATGGGGGCACCCACTGAAGCTTTCTTT.

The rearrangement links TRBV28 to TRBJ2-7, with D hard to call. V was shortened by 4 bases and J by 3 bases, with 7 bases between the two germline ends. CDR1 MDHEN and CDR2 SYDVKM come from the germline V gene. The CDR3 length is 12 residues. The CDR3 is CASSSPIYEQYF. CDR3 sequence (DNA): TGTGCCAGCAGTTCTCCGATCTACGAGCAGTACTTC. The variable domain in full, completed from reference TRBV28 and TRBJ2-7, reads DVKVTQSSRYLVKRTGEKVFLECVQDMDHENMFWYRQDPGLGLRLIYFSYDVKMKEKGDIPEGYSVSREKKERFSLILESASTNQTSMYLCASSSPIYEQYFGPGTRLTVT.

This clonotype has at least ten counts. CDR3 region: CASSYPRWKGDEQYF. In DNA, the CDR3 is TGTGCCAGCAGCTATCCGAGGTGGAAGGGTGACGAGCAGTACTTC. This chain joins TRBV7-9 and TRBJ2-7; unclear D gene. CDR3 length equals 15 residues. Germline assignment: CDR1 SEHNR and CDR2 FQNEAQ (reference sequence). The V and J ends lost 4 bases and 5 bases respectively, with 18 bases between them.

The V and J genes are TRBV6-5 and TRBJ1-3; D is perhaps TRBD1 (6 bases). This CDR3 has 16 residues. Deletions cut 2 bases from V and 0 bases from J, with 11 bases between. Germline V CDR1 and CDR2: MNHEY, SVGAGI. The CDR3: CASSYTGGRSGNTIYF. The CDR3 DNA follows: TGTGCCAGCAGTTACACCGGGGGCCGCTCTGGAAACACCATATATTTT.

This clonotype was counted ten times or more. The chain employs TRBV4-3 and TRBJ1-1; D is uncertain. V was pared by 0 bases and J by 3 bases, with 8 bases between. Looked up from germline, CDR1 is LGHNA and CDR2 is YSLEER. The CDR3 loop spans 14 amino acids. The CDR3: CASSQDGGHTEAFF. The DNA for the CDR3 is TGCGCCAGCAGCCAAGATGGAGGGCACACTGAAGCTTTCTTT.

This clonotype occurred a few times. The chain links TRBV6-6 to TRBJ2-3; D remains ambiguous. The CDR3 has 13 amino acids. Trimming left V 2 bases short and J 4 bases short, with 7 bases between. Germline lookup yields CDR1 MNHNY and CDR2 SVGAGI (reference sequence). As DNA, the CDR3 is TGTGCCAGCAGTTACCCAGAGGCAGATACGCAGTATTTT. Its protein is CASSYPEADTQYF.

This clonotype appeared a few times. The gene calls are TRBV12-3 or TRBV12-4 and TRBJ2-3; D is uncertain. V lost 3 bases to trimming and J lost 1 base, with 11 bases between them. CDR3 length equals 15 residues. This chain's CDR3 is CASSFLNGGTDTQYF. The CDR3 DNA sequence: TGTGCCAGCAGTTTTTTGAACGGCGGCACAGATACGCAGTATTTT.

The CDR3 loop is CASSQGLAGEQFF. The CDR3 nucleotides are TGTGCCAGCAGCCAAGGCCTCGCGGGAGAGCAGTTCTTC. The chain combines TRBV4-2 with TRBJ2-1; tentative D call: TRBD2 (6 bases). Trimming removed 1 base at V and 10 bases at J, with 11 bases between. CDR1 is LGHNA and CDR2 is YNFKEQ in the germline V gene. CDR3 length: 13 amino acids.

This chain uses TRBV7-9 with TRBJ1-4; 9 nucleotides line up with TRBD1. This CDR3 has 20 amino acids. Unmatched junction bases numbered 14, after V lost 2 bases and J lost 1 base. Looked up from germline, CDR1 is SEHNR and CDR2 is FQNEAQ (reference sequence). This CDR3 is CASSLLPGTGSYVTNEKLFF. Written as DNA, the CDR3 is TGTGCCAGCAGCTTATTACCCGGGACAGGGTCGTATGTAACTAATGAAAAACTGTTTTTT.

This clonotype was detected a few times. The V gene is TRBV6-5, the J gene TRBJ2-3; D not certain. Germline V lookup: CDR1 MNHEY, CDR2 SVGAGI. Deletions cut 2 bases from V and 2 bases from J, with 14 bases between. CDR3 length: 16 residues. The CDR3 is CASSYLGGDYTDTQYF. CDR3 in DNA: TGTGCCAGCAGTTACCTAGGCGGAGATTACACAGATACGCAGTATTTT.

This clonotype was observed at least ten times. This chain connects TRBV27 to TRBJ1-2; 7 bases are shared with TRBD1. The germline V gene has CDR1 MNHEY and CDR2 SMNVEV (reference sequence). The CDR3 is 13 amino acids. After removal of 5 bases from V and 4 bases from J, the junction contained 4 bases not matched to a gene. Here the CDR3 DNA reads TGTGCCAGCAGTCGGGCAGGGGGCTATGGCTACACCTTC. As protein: CASSRAGGYGYTF.

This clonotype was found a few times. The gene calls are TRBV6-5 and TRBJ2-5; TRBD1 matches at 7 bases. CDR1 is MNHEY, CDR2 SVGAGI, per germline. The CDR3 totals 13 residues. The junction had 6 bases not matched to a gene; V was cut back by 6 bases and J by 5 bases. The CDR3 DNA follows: TGTGCCAGCAGGACCACAGGGGCGGAGACCCAGTACTTC. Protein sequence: CASRTTGAETQYF.

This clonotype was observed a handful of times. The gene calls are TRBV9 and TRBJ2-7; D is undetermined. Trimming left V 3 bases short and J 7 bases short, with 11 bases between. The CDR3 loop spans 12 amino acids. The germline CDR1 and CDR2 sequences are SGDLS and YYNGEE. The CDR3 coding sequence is TGTGCCAGCAGCGGTCCAGCGCGAGAGCAGTACTTC. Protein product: CASSGPAREQYF.

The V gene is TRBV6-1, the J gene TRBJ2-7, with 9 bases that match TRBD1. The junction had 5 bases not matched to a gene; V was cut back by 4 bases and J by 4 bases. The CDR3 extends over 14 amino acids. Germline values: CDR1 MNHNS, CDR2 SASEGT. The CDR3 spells CASSGTGDFYEQYF. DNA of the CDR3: TGTGCCAGCAGTGGGACAGGGGATTTTTACGAGCAGTACTTC.